The clone carrying this T cell receptor beta chain was observed once. The antigen is undetermined. The study ran its PCR with 60 Vbeta and 13 Jbeta primers. Repertoires were generated with immunoSEQ multiplex PCR, while TCRdb's copy carries only in-frame clones and drops some. The table includes about 59,000 clones, roughly 77% detected once. CDR3 length equals 17 residues. The ends lost 6 bases at V and 2 bases at J; junction bases unmatched: 10. Germline CDR1 MNHEY, CDR2 SMNVEV (reference sequence). The data were taken from a study of cytomegalovirus exposure and HLA in healthy donors. Study-level findings and limits: Within an earlier analysis, most TCR beta V segments proved productive either about 90% or about 30% of the time. Common viral pathogens seemed to be connected with several of the most significant clusters, according to a later analysis. Follow-up analysis later connected one missense variant in DCLRE1C with trimming of TCR beta V- and J-genes.

This TCR derives from a man aged 25 to 45 in good health and CMV-seropositive. The rearrangement joins TRBV27 to TRBJ1-5; 10 bases agree with TRBD1. What was sequenced was PBMCs. CDR3 nucleotides: TGTGCCAGCAGCTCGGGACAGGGGATCTTCGGCAATCAGCCCCAGCATTTT. Translated, it gives CASSSGQGIFGNQPQHF.